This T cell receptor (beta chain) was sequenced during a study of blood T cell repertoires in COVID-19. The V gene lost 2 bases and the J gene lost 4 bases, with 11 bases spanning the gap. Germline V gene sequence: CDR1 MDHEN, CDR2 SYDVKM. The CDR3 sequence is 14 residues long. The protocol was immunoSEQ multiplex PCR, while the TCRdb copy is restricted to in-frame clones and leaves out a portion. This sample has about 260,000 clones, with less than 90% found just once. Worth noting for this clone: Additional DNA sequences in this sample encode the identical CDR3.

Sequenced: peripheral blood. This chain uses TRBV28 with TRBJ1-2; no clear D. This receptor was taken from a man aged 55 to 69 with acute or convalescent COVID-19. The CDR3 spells CASSLVPGVYGYTF. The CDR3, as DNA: TGTGCCAGCAGTTTAGTGCCGGGAGTCTATGGCTACACCTTC.